This TCR beta chain was observed in a study of CD8 T cells in Susac syndrome. Overall study: Clinically active disease was present in roughly 6 of the sequenced Susac syndrome patients. Eight or nine of these patients were in remission. Each patient with Susac syndrome, at the time of blood draw, was therapy-naive, on corticosteroids, or on intravenous immunoglobulin alone.

Germline CDR1 SNHLY, CDR2 FYNNEI. The CDR3 is 12 amino acids. Trimming took off 6 bases at V and 5 bases at J, with 8 bases between the two ends. Random hexamers were used to reverse transcribe roughly 0.45 to 1 ug of RNA. The method of amplification for TCR beta CDR3 was immunoSEQ multiplex PCR, covering 54 Vbeta and 13 Jbeta. TCRdb passed the immunoSEQ multiplex PCR reads through MiXCR, listing each CDR3 protein once. The sample yields approximately 190,000 distinct CDR3 sequences, 91% seen once. Negative magnetic isolation gave CD8+ and CD4+ cells; FACS enriched CD8+ TEMRA. The sample was CD4+ T cells from PBMCs. The genes are TRBV2 and TRBJ1-5, with D perhaps TRBD1 (6 bases). The source is a human donor with Susac syndrome. The CDR3 is CASRRQDQPQHF. The CDR3, as DNA: TGTGCCAGCAGGCGACAGGATCAGCCCCAGCATTTT.